Shown below are 10 T cell receptor beta chains from a single sample sequenced in a study of human T cells and chemical hapten exposure. Time point here: patch test 2, 6 weeks after DPC sensitization. Specified treatment: therapeutic diphenylcyclopropenone sensitization with weekly scalp DPC. TCRdb re-derived calls from the RACE reads in MiXCR, one entry per CDR3 protein. The table shows some 84,000 distinct CDR3 sequences, with less than 11% occurring only once. Sequencing used whole blood, obtained in connection with sensitization to the hapten diphenylcyclopropenone (DPC). The receptors stem from a woman aged 45-65 years with alopecia areata. Some clones in this sample may be carry-over from other donors' samples.

This clonotype was counted only a few times. V and J are TRBV12-3 or TRBV12-4 and TRBJ2-3; D not certain. Trimming took 4 bases from V and 2 from J, leaving 10 bases between them. CDR3 length: 14 amino acids. This CDR3 reads CASSSGDNTDTQYF. Here the CDR3 DNA reads TGTGCCAGCAGTTCGGGTGATAACACAGATACGCAGTATTTT.

V is TRBV29-1 and J is TRBJ1-2, with D hard to call. V gave up 7 bases and J gave up 7 bases, with 19 bases separating them. The CDR3 length is 13 residues. Germline V CDR1 and CDR2: SQVTM, ANQGSEA. CDR3 DNA: TGCAGCGCTTATTCACCCGTTTCAACTGGCTACACCTTC. This sequence encodes CSAYSPVSTGYTF.

V usage is TRBV29-1 and J usage is TRBJ1-1; possible D gene TRBD1, 5 bases. V was shortened by 4 bases and J by 4 bases, with 13 bases between the two germline ends. There are 13 residues in the CDR3. Germline CDR1 is SQVTM and CDR2 is ANQGSEA. As DNA, the CDR3 is TGCAGCGTTGGGGAGGGGACGGGCACTGAAGCTTTCTTT. Protein: CSVGEGTGTEAFF.

The sample holds many counts of this clonotype. The chain carries TRBV20-1 and TRBJ2-3; weak D call: TRBD1 (5 bases). Germline V gene lookup returns CDR1 DFQATT and CDR2 SNEGSKA (reference sequence). This CDR3 region has 16 residues. V dropped 3 bases and J dropped 0 bases, with 16 bases sitting between them. This CDR3 reads CSARVTTVASTDTQYF. In DNA form, the CDR3 reads TGCAGTGCTAGGGTCACGACAGTCGCTAGCACAGATACGCAGTATTTT.

This clonotype turned up a few times. The chain combines TRBV7-8 with TRBJ2-5; TRBD2 agrees at 7 bases. The CDR3 runs 14 residues. Per the germline V gene, CDR1 is SGHVS and CDR2 is FQNEAQ. The trim removed 5 bases at V and 5 bases at J, leaving 8 bases unmatched. CDR3 region: CASSPQTSYETQYF. In DNA, the CDR3 is TGTGCCAGCAGCCCCCAGACTAGCTACGAGACCCAGTACTTC.

This clonotype was seen more than once but under ten times. The chain joins TRBV5-1 to TRBJ2-5; unclear D gene. Germline V CDR1 and CDR2: SGHRS, YFSETQ. This CDR3 region has 13 residues. Trimming shortened V by 5 bases and J by 7 bases, and 15 bases separated the two germline ends. CDR3 nucleotides: TGCGCCAGCAGTGACCCCCCTTTACGGACCCAGTACTTC. Amino acids: CASSDPPLRTQYF.

V gene TRBV13 combines with J gene TRBJ2-7, with a possible D match to TRBD1 (6 bases). CDR3 length: 15 residues. Trimming pared 5 bases from V and 0 bases from J, leaving 14 bases between. Germline values: CDR1 PRHDT, CDR2 FYEKMQ (reference sequence). CDR3 nucleotide sequence: TGTGCCAGCAGCACGCAGGGGTCACACTCCTACGAGCAGTACTTC. This encodes CASSTQGSHSYEQYF.

This clonotype was counted between two and nine times. The gene calls are TRBV6-5 and TRBJ1-5; possible D gene TRBD1, 5 bases. The CDR3 has 14 amino acids. V lost 10 bases, J lost 0 bases, and 13 bases lay in between. The germline gives CDR1 MNHEY, CDR2 SVGAGI. The CDR3 loop reads CATRGGNSNQPQHF. Here the CDR3 DNA reads TGTGCCACAAGGGGAGGGAATAGCAATCAGCCCCAGCATTTT.

The chain has TRBV19 and TRBJ1-1; unclear D gene. The V gene lost 5 bases and the J gene lost 5 bases, with 12 bases spanning the gap. Germline values: CDR1 LNHDA, CDR2 SQIVND (reference sequence). The CDR3 contains 13 residues. The CDR3 DNA sequence: TGTGCCAGTAGTTTCTCGGAAGGGACTGAAGCTTTCTTT. Amino acids: CASSFSEGTEAFF.

This clonotype was recorded a few times. The chain uses TRBV6-5 and TRBJ2-1, with D unclear. Germline V CDR1 and CDR2: MNHEY, SVGAGI. Trimming left V 5 bases short and J 6 bases short, with 17 bases between. The CDR3 consists of 15 residues. As DNA, the CDR3 is TGTGCCAGCAGTCCCACGTGGTTGCGAAGCAATGAGCAGTTCTTC. Translated: CASSPTWLRSNEQFF.